Each of the 24 T cell receptor beta chains below was sequenced from the same sample in a study of blood T cell repertoires in COVID-19. Sequencing used immunoSEQ multiplex PCR; TCRdb keeps in-frame clones, though not all of them. The sample consists of 500,000 or so clones, roughly 90% of them appearing once. Sequenced material: PBMCs or T cells enriched from blood (not recorded which). Receptor source: a woman younger than 30 who had recovered from COVID-19.

The J gene is TRBJ1-1, the V gene TRBV28; D remains ambiguous. The CDR3 is 12 amino acids. Trimming pared 3 bases from V and 6 bases from J, leaving 8 bases between. The germline CDR1 and CDR2 sequences are MDHEN and SYDVKM. The CDR3 spells CASSFGAPEAFF. DNA of the CDR3: TGTGCCAGCAGTTTCGGAGCGCCTGAAGCTTTCTTT.

V gene TRBV6-5 combines with J gene TRBJ2-7, with 7 nucleotides matching TRBD1. This CDR3 contains 13 residues. Trimming cost V 4 bases and J 4 bases; bases outside gene matches: 4. Germline CDR1 and CDR2: MNHEY and SVGAGI. The CDR3 region is CASSLEQGYEQYF. DNA of the CDR3: TGTGCCAGCAGTTTGGAACAGGGGTACGAGCAGTACTTC.

V and J are TRBV7-8 and TRBJ2-3, with a tentative D call TRBD1 (6 bases). Germline lookup yields CDR1 SGHVS and CDR2 FQNEAQ. The CDR3 is 18 amino acids. Between the trimmed V and J ends, which lost 0 bases and 0 bases, there was a span of 16 bases. This chain's CDR3 is CASSLAGAGATSTDTQYF. CDR3 DNA sequence: TGTGCCAGCAGCTTAGCGGGGGCAGGAGCGACTAGCACAGATACGCAGTATTTT.

V is TRBV5-1 and J is TRBJ1-2, with a weak D call TRBD1 (6 bases). V gave up 4 bases and J gave up 5 bases, with 12 bases separating them. Germline CDR1 is SGHRS and CDR2 is YFSETQ. CDR3 size: 13 residues. CDR3 sequence (DNA): TGCGCCAGCAGCGCCCCCCAGGGGTATGGCTACACCTTC. Its translation is CASSAPQGYGYTF.

In its sample, this clone was seen once. J is TRBJ2-5 and V is TRBV9; 10 nucleotides line up with TRBD1. Germline assignment: CDR1 SGDLS and CDR2 YYNGEE. This CDR3 contains 15 residues. V shed 0 bases, J shed 3 bases, and the junction held 2 bases outside the gene matches. CDR3 residues: CASSVGGQGEETQYF. As DNA, the CDR3 is TGTGCCAGCAGCGTAGGAGGACAGGGGGAAGAGACCCAGTACTTC.

The V call is TRBV28, the J call TRBJ2-1; 10 nucleotides align to TRBD2. Germline lookup yields CDR1 MDHEN and CDR2 SYDVKM. Germline trimming cut 9 bases from V and 3 bases from J; bases unmatched to any gene: 14. This CDR3 is built from 17 residues. For the CDR3, the DNA is TGTGCCAGTGAGAGCGGGGGGGTCCAGGGTAACTACAATGAGCAGTTCTTC. Its protein is CASESGGVQGNYNEQFF.

The chain carries TRBV5-8 and TRBJ1-2; possibly TRBD1 for D (6 bases). V was trimmed by 6 bases and J by 5 bases, leaving 20 bases between them. The CDR3 runs 15 residues. Germline CDR1 SGHTS, CDR2 YDEGEE. CDR3 sequence reads: CASNPRPGHPYGYTF. CDR3 sequence (DNA): TGTGCCAGCAACCCCAGACCGGGACACCCTTATGGCTACACCTTC.

This rearrangement joins TRBV5-5 to TRBJ1-1; TRBD1 matches 7 bases. The CDR3 contains 15 residues. CDR1 is SGHKS and CDR2 is YYEKEE in the germline V gene (reference sequence). V was clipped by 4 bases and J by 7 bases; unmatched bases: 13. CDR3 sequence: CASSDLATGTDEAFF. The CDR3 DNA reads as TGTGCCAGCAGCGACCTTGCTACTGGGACAGATGAAGCTTTCTTT.

The V gene is TRBV4-1, the J gene TRBJ1-3, with D hard to call. The germline V gene has CDR1 MGHRA and CDR2 YSYEKL. V dropped 2 bases and J dropped 0 bases, with 14 bases sitting between them. The CDR3 has 17 amino acids. This CDR3 is CASSQTGFLGSGNTIYF. CDR3 nucleotides: TGCGCCAGCAGCCAAACCGGGTTTTTGGGCTCTGGAAACACCATATATTTT.

Many counts were recorded for this clone. The chain employs TRBV4-1 and TRBJ2-7, with 10 bases matching TRBD2. Germline V gene sequence: CDR1 MGHRA, CDR2 YSYEKL. Trimming removed 0 bases from V and 3 bases from J; junction bases left unmatched: 5. The CDR3 consists of 16 residues. This chain's CDR3 is CASSQEWWTSGYEQYF. In DNA form, the CDR3 reads TGCGCCAGCAGCCAAGAGTGGTGGACTAGCGGCTACGAGCAGTACTTC.

This chain joins TRBV19 and TRBJ1-5; 7 nucleotides agree with TRBD1. This CDR3 is 15 amino acids long. CDR1 is LNHDA, CDR2 SQIVND, per germline (reference sequence). V dropped 5 bases and J dropped 4; count of bases not matched to a gene: 8. CDR3: CASSLYRGPNQPQHF. The CDR3 DNA reads as TGTGCCAGTAGTTTATACAGGGGCCCTAATCAGCCCCAGCATTTT. The entire variable domain, with the rest obtained from reference TRBV19 and TRBJ1-5, is as follows: DGGITQSPKYLFRKEGQNVTLSCEQNLNHDAMYWYRQDPGQGLRLIYYSQIVNDFQKGDIAEGYSVSREKKESFPLTVTSAQKNPTAFYLCASSLYRGPNQPQHFGDGTRLSIL.

The genes are TRBV10-3 and TRBJ1-2; D possibly corresponds to TRBD1 (5 bases). The CDR3 length is 14 residues. The V end was cut by 2 bases, the J end by 6 bases, with 13 bases between. Per the germline V gene, CDR1 is ENHRY and CDR2 is SYGVKD. The CDR3 protein is CAISEAIDRNGYTF. The CDR3 region has the DNA TGTGCCATCAGTGAGGCCATAGACAGAAATGGCTACACCTTC.

This clone was picked up one time. The CDR3 region is CASSFNRATYEQYF. The CDR3 region has the DNA TGCGCCAGCAGCTTTAACAGGGCTACCTACGAGCAGTACTTC. The chain joins TRBV5-1 to TRBJ2-7; D may be TRBD1 (6 bases). The V gene lost 2 bases and the J gene lost 2 bases, with 11 bases spanning the gap. Germline CDR1 is SGHRS and CDR2 is YFSETQ. The CDR3 totals 14 residues.

This sequence joins TRBV29-1 and TRBJ2-7; 7 bases match TRBD1. CDR3 length: 13 amino acids. The J segment lost 5 bases and the V segment lost 6 bases, leaving 10 bases of the junction unmatched. CDR1 is SQVTM and CDR2 is ANQGSEA in the germline V gene. The CDR3 loop is CSVADRQGHEQYF. The CDR3 region has the DNA TGCAGCGTCGCCGATAGACAGGGCCACGAGCAGTACTTC.

This chain connects TRBV15 to TRBJ2-7; 12 nucleotides agree with TRBD1. The CDR3 runs to 15 residues. Looked up from germline, CDR1 is LNHNV and CDR2 is YYDKDF (reference sequence). Losses at the gene ends were 2 bases for V and 6 bases for J; bases not matched to a gene: 5. The CDR3 DNA sequence: TGTGCCACCAGCAGACGTACGGGACAGGGGGCCGAGCAGTACTTC. Translation gives CATSRRTGQGAEQYF.

This clone turned up a few times. The chain joins TRBV7-8 to TRBJ1-2, with D perhaps TRBD1 (5 bases). Between the trimmed V and J ends, which lost 3 bases and 7 bases, there was a span of 9 bases. This CDR3 contains 12 residues. Looked up from germline, CDR1 is SGHVS and CDR2 is FQNEAQ. The CDR3 protein is CASSLSGAGYTF. The DNA for the CDR3 is TGTGCCAGCAGCTTGTCTGGGGCTGGCTACACCTTC.

This chain links TRBV3-1 (or the pseudogene TRBV3-2) with TRBJ1-3; 7 bases fit TRBD1. After removal of 0 bases from V and 4 bases from J, the junction contained 9 bases not matched to a gene. This CDR3 spans 17 amino acids. Germline V gives CDR1 LGHDT, CDR2 YNNKEL (reference sequence). The CDR3 spells CASSQERTGDSGNTIYF. Written as DNA, the CDR3 is TGTGCCAGCAGCCAAGAAAGAACAGGGGATTCAGGAAACACCATATATTTT.

The rearrangement links TRBV5-4 to TRBJ2-7; maybe TRBD2 (5 bases). The CDR3 sequence is 15 residues long. V was pared by 0 bases and J by 3 bases, with 13 bases between. Germline V gives CDR1 SGHNT, CDR2 YYREEE (reference sequence). The CDR3 loop reads CASSLGEGRGYEQYF. The CDR3 nucleotides read TGTGCCAGCAGCTTGGGGGAAGGGAGAGGCTACGAGCAGTACTTC.

This clone was recorded only once. CDR3 in DNA: TGTGCCTGGAGTAAGGACAGGGCAACTAATGAAAAACTGTTTTTT. It encodes CAWSKDRATNEKLFF. The chain carries TRBV30 and TRBJ1-4; TRBD1 matches 8 bases. This CDR3 comprises 15 residues. V shed 2 bases, J shed 0 bases, and the junction held 2 bases outside the gene matches. Germline CDR1 and CDR2: GTSNPN and SVGIG (reference sequence).

The chain combines TRBV29-1 with TRBJ1-5, with TRBD1 identical over 8 bases. Germline V gives CDR1 SQVTM, CDR2 ANQGSEA. The V gene end was trimmed by 7 bases and the J gene end by 4 bases; junction bases not matched to a gene: 6. CDR3 length equals 13 residues. This chain's CDR3 is CSAGQGINQPQHF. DNA for the CDR3: TGCAGCGCCGGACAGGGTATTAATCAGCCCCAGCATTTT.

The chain joins TRBV5-1 to TRBJ1-4, with 9 bases aligning to TRBD1. The trim removed 2 bases at V and 8 bases at J, leaving 4 bases unmatched. The CDR3 contains 14 residues. CDR1 and CDR2 (germline): SGHRS, YFSETQ. DNA of the CDR3: TGCGCCAGCAGCTTCGGGACAGGGTTGGAAAAACTGTTTTTT. Amino acid sequence: CASSFGTGLEKLFF.

The rearrangement joins TRBV5-1 to TRBJ2-1; TRBD1 matches at 11 bases. Losses at the gene ends were 5 bases for V and 7 bases for J; bases not matched to a gene: 8. CDR3 length: 15 amino acids. Per the germline V gene, CDR1 is SGHRS and CDR2 is YFSETQ. The CDR3 here is CASRQGTGGGNEQFF. DNA of the CDR3: TGCGCCAGCAGACAAGGGACAGGGGGAGGGAATGAGCAGTTCTTC.

The rearrangement joins TRBV28 to TRBJ2-3; D perhaps matches TRBD2 (5 bases). The CDR3 sequence is 14 residues long. The V and J ends lost 1 base and 1 base respectively, with 6 bases between them. Germline lookup yields CDR1 MDHEN and CDR2 SYDVKM. This chain's CDR3 is CASSLLEGTDTQYF. The CDR3 bases are TGTGCCAGCAGTTTATTGGAGGGCACAGATACGCAGTATTTT.

The chain links TRBV12-5 to TRBJ2-7; TRBD1 aligns across 8 bases. The V and J ends lost 4 bases and 0 bases, in that order; junction bases with no gene match: 5. This CDR3 region has 15 residues. Germline V gene lookup returns CDR1 LGHNT and CDR2 FRNRAP. The CDR3 here is CASGSSGTGSYEQYF. The CDR3 bases are TGTGCTAGTGGTTCCTCCGGGACAGGCTCCTACGAGCAGTACTTC.